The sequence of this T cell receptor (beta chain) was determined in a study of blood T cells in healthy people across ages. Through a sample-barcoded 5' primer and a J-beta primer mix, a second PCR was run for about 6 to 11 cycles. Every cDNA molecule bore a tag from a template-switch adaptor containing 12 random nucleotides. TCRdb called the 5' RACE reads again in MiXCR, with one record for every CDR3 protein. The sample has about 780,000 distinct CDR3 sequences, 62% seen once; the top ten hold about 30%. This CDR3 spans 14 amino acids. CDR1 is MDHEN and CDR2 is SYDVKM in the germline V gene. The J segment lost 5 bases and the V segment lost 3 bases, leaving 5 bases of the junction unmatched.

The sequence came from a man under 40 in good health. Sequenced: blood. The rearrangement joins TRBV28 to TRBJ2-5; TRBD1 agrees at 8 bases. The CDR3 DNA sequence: TGTGCCAGCAGTTTTCAGGGGGCGAGTGAGACCCAGTACTTC. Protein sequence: CASSFQGASETQYF. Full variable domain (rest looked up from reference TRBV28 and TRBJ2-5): DVKVTQSSRYLVKRTGEKVFLECVQDMDHENMFWYRQDPGLGLRLIYFSYDVKMKEKGDIPEGYSVSREKKERFSLILESASTNQTSMYLCASSFQGASETQYFGPGTRLLVL.